Given below is one T cell receptor (beta chain) in context. The CDR3 sequence is 16 residues long. V trimming: 5 bases; J trimming: 4 bases; junction bases outside the gene matches: 11. Germline V lookup: CDR1 LNHDA, CDR2 SQIVND (reference sequence). Generated by immunoSEQ multiplex PCR, the TCRdb table keeps only in-frame clones and is missing some. The sample contains 55,000 to 80,000 clones, roughly 90% of which appear only once. This record belongs to a study of blood T cell repertoires in COVID-19. The receptor comes from an older woman with acute or convalescent COVID-19. The rearrangement uses TRBV19 and TRBJ2-5, with 9 bases that match TRBD2. Sample: peripheral blood. The CDR3 sequence: CASSLGTSWSVETQYF. The DNA for the CDR3 is TGTGCCAGTAGTCTGGGGACTAGCTGGTCCGTAGAGACCCAGTACTTC.